These 7 T cell receptor beta chains came from one sample sequenced in a study of cytomegalovirus exposure and HLA in healthy donors. PCR involved 60 Vbeta and 13 Jbeta primers. The data were produced by immunoSEQ multiplex PCR, yet TCRdb's version contains in-frame clones alone and is incomplete. The sample lists over 70,000 clones, about 80% occurring once. The source material was PBMCs. Receptors were obtained from a man aged 45 to 65 in good health and CMV-seropositive.

The chain combines TRBV7-2 with TRBJ2-1; 10 bases align to TRBD2. CDR3 length: 16 residues. Germline CDR1 and CDR2: SGHTA and FQGNSA. Trimming took 5 bases from V and 8 from J; bases not matched to a gene: 12. The CDR3 here is CASSLPSRLAGDEQFF. CDR3 sequence (DNA): TGTGCCAGCAGCCTACCATCCAGACTAGCGGGCGATGAGCAGTTCTTC.

This clone appeared a single time. V usage is TRBV5-1 and J usage is TRBJ2-1; 10 bases are shared with TRBD2. V shed 0 bases, J shed 5 bases, and the junction held 8 bases outside the gene matches. This CDR3 spans 17 amino acids. Germline CDR1 reads SGHRS; CDR2 reads YFSETQ. CDR3: CASSLAGGLATNNEQFF. CDR3 nucleotide sequence: TGCGCCAGCAGCTTGGCCGGGGGACTAGCGACGAACAATGAGCAGTTCTTC. The full variable domain, with the rest looked up from reference TRBV5-1 and TRBJ2-1, is KAGVTQTPRYLIKTRGQQVTLSCSPISGHRSVSWYQQTPGQGLQFLFEYFSETQRNKGNFPGRFSGRQFSNSRSEMNVSTLELGDSALYLCASSLAGGLATNNEQFFGPGTRLTVL.

J is TRBJ1-2 and V is TRBV10-1; a possible D gene is TRBD1 (5 bases). Looked up from germline, CDR1 is WNHNN and CDR2 is SYGVQD (reference sequence). V dropped 5 bases and J dropped 8 bases, with 15 bases sitting between them. The CDR3 extends over 13 amino acids. The CDR3 DNA reads TGCGCCAGCAGTAGCCCAGGGATGGACGGCTACACCTTC. Amino acid sequence: CASSSPGMDGYTF.

The V call is TRBV5-6, the J call TRBJ2-5; D remains ambiguous. V gave up 0 bases and J gave up 1 base, with 4 bases separating them. From germline, CDR1 is SGHDT and CDR2 YYEEEE. The CDR3 sequence is 13 residues long. The CDR3, as DNA: TGTGCCAGCAGCTTGGGGCTCCAAGAGACCCAGTACTTC. Protein product: CASSLGLQETQYF. Complete variable domain (other parts from reference TRBV5-6 and TRBJ2-5): DAGVTQSPTHLIKTRGQQVTLRCSPKSGHDTVSWYQQALGQGPQFIFQYYEEEERQRGNFPDRFSGHQFPNYSSELNVNALLLGDSALYLCASSLGLQETQYFGPGTRLLVL.

V and J are TRBV30 and TRBJ2-2; D unclear. CDR1 GTSNPN and CDR2 SVGIG come from the germline V gene (reference sequence). The CDR3 is 13 amino acids. V was trimmed by 3 bases and J by 7 bases, leaving 12 bases between them. The CDR3, as DNA: TGTGCCTGGAGGGTTTCTAGAGTCGGGGAGCTGTTTTTT. Its protein product is CAWRVSRVGELFF.

The chain employs TRBV6-5 and TRBJ1-1, with a possible D match to TRBD1 (6 bases). Per the germline V gene, CDR1 is MNHEY and CDR2 is SVGAGI. The CDR3 is 13 residues long. Between the trimmed V and J ends, which lost 3 bases and 9 bases, there was a span of 14 bases. The CDR3 loop is CASSYDAQGQAFF. The DNA of the CDR3 is TGTGCCAGCAGTTATGATGCGCAGGGGCAAGCTTTCTTT.

This clone was seen just once. The chain couples TRBV15 to TRBJ2-2; a weak D match, TRBD1 (5 bases). CDR1 LNHNV and CDR2 YYDKDF come from the germline V gene (reference sequence). Trimming pared 2 bases from V and 7 bases from J, leaving 11 bases between. The CDR3 contains 14 residues. CDR3 sequence (DNA): TGTGCCACCAGCAGACAGGGTTTTGTCGGGGAGCTGTTTTTT. Translating gives CATSRQGFVGELFF.